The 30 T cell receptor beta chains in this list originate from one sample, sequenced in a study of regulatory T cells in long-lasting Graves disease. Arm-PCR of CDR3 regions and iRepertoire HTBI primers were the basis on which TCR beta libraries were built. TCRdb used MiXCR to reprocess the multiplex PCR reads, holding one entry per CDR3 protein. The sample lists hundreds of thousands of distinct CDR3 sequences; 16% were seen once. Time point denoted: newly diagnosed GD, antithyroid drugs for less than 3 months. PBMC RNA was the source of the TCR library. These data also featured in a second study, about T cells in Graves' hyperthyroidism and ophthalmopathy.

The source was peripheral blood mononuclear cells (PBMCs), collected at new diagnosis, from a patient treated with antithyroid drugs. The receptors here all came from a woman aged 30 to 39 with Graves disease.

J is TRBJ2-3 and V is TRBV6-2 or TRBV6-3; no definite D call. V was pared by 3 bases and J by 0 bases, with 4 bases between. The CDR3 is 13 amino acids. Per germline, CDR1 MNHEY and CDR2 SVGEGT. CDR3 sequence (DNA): TGTGCCAGCAGTTATTTCAGCACAGATACGCAGTATTTT. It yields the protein CASSYFSTDTQYF.

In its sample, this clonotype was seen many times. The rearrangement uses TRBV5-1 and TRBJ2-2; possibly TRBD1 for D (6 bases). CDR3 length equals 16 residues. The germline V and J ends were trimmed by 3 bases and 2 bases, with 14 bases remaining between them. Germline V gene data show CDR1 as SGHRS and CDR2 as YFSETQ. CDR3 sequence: CASSWDTSSNTGELFF. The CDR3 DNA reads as TGCGCCAGCAGCTGGGACACCTCCTCTAACACCGGGGAGCTGTTTTTT.

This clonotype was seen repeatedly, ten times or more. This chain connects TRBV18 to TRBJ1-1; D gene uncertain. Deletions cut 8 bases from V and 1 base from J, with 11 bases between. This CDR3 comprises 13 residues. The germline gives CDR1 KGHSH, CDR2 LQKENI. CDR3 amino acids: CASTLTTNTEAFF. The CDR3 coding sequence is TGTGCCAGCACCTTAACAACGAACACTGAAGCTTTCTTT.

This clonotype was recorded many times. CDR3 nucleotides: TGTGCCAGCAGTTACGGAGGGTCTGGAAACACCATATATTTT. This encodes CASSYGGSGNTIYF. The rearrangement joins TRBV6-5 to TRBJ1-3; the D is unclear. Germline V gene lookup returns CDR1 MNHEY and CDR2 SVGAGI. The CDR3 totals 14 residues. The V end lost 2 bases, the J end lost 1 base, and 6 bases lay between the germline ends.

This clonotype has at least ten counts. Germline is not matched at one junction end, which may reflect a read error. CDR3 DNA: TGTGCCAGCAGAGAAGGTCGGGACACTGAAGCTTTCTTT. Translating it yields CASREGRDTEAFF. The chain links TRBV2 to TRBJ1-1; D gene unclear. Germline V gives CDR1 SNHLY, CDR2 FYNNEI. CDR3 length: 13 amino acids.

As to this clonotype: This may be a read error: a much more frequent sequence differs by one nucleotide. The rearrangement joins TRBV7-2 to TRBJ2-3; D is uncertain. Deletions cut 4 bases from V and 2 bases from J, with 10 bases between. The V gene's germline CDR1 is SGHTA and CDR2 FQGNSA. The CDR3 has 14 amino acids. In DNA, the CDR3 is TGTGCCAGCAGCTCAGCCCTATACACAGATACGCAGTATTTT. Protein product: CASSSALYTDTQYF.

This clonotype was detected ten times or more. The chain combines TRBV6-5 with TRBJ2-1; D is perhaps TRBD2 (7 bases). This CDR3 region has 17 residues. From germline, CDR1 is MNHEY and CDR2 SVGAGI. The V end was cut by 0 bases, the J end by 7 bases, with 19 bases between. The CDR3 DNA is TGTGCCAGCAGTTACTCGATGGGGGGGGCTAGTCAGAATGAGCAGTTCTTC. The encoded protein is CASSYSMGGASQNEQFF.

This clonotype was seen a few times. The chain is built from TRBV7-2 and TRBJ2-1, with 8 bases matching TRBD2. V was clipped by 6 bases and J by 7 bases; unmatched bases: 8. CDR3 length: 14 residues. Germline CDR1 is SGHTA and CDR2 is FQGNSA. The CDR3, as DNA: TGTGCCAGCAGACCCGGGACTAGGGCTAATGAGCAGTTCTTC. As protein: CASRPGTRANEQFF. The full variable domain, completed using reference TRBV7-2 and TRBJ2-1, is GAGVSQSPSNKVTEKGKDVELRCDPISGHTALYWYRQSLGQGLEFLIYFQGNSAPDKSGLPSDRFSAERTGGSVSTLTIQRTQQEDSAVYLCASRPGTRANEQFFGPGTRLTVL.

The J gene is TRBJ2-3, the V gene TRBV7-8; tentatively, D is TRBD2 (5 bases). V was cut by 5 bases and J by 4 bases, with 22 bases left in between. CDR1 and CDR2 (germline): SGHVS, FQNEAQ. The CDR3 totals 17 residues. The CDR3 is CASSASEVWGDSDTQYF. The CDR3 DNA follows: TGTGCCAGCAGCGCCAGCGAGGTGTGGGGAGACTCAGATACGCAGTATTTT. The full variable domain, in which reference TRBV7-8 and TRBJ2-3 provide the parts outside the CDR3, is GAGVSQSPRYKVAKRGQDVALRCDPISGHVSLFWYQQALGQGPEFLTYFQNEAQLDKSGLPSDRFFAERPEGSVSTLKIQRTQQEDSAVYLCASSASEVWGDSDTQYFGPGTRLTVL.

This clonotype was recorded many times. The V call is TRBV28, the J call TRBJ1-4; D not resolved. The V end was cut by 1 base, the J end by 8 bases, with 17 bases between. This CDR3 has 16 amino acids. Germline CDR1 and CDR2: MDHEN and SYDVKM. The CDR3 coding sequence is TGTGCCAGCAGTTTATTGGCAGGACCCTCCTGGGAAAAACTGTTTTTT. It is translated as CASSLLAGPSWEKLFF.

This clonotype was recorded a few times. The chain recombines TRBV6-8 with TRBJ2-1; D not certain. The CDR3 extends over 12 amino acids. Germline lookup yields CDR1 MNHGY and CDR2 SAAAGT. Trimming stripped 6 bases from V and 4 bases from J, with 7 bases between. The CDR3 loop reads CASSTHYNEQFF. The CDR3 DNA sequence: TGTGCCAGCAGCACCCATTACAATGAGCAGTTCTTC.

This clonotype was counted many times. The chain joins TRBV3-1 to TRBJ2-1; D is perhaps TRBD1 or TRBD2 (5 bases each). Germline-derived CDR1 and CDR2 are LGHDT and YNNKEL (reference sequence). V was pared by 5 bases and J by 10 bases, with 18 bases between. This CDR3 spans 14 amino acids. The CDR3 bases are TGTGCCAGCAGCAGGGGTACGCAGGGACGGGAGCAGTTCTTC. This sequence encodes CASSRGTQGREQFF.

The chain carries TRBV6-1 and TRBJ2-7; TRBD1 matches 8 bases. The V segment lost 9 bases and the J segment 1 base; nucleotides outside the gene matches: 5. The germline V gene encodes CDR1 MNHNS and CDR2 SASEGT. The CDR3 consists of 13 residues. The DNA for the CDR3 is TGTGCCAGTTGGACAGGGAGATCCTACGAGCAGTACTTC. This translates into CASWTGRSYEQYF.

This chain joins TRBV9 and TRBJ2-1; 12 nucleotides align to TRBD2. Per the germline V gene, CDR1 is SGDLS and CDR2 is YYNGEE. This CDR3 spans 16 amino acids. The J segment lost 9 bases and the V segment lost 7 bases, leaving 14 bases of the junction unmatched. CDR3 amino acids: CASSRPASGRGAEQFF. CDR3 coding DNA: TGTGCCAGCTCCAGGCCGGCTAGCGGGAGGGGGGCTGAGCAGTTCTTC.

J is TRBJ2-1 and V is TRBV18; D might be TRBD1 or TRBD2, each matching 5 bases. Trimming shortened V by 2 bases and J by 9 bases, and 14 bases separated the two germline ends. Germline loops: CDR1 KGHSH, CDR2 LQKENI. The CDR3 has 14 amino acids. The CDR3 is CASSPGGRVSEQFF. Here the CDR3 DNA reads TGTGCCAGCTCACCAGGAGGCAGGGTGAGTGAGCAGTTCTTC.

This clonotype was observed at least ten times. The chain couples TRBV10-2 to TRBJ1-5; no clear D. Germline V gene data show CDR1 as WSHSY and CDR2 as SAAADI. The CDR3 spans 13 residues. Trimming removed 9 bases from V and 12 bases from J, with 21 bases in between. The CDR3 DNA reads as TGCGCCAGTTCGCCGGAGGGAGTTTTATTCCAGCATTTT. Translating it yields CASSPEGVLFQHF.

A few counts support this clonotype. The CDR3 loop is CAISGGDTIYF. DNA of the CDR3: TGTGCCATCAGTGGGGGGGACACCATATATTTT. The chain is built from TRBV10-3 and TRBJ1-3; a weak D match, TRBD1 (5 bases). V lost 4 bases to trimming and J lost 8 bases, with 6 bases between them. The CDR3 loop spans 11 amino acids. CDR1 ENHRY and CDR2 SYGVKD come from the germline V gene.

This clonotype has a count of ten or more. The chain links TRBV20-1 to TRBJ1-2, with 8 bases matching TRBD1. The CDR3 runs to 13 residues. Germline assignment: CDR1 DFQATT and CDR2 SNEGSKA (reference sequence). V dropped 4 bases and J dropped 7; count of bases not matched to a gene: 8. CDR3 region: CSAISDREFGYTF. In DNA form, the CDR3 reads TGCAGTGCTATTTCGGACAGGGAATTTGGCTACACCTTC.

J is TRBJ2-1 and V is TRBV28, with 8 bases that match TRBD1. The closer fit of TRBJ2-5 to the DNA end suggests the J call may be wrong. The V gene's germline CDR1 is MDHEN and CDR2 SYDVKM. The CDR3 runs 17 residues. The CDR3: CASSSGQGGWSQETQYF. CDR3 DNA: TGTGCCAGCAGCTCTGGACAGGGAGGATGGTCCCAAGAGACCCAGTACTTC.

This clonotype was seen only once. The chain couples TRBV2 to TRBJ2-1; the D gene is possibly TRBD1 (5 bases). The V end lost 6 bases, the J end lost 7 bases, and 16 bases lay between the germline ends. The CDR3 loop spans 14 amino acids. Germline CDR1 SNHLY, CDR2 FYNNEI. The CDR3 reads CASSPHYPGNEQFF. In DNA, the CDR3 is TGTGCCAGCAGCCCACACTACCCAGGGAATGAGCAGTTCTTC.

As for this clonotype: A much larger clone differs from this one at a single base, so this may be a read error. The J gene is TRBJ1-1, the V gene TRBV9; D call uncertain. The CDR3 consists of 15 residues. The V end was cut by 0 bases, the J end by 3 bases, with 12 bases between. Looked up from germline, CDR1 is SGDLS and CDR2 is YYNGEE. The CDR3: CASSVALGIDTEAFF. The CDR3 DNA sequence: TGTGCCAGCAGCGTAGCTCTGGGGATCGACACTGAAGCTTTCTTT.

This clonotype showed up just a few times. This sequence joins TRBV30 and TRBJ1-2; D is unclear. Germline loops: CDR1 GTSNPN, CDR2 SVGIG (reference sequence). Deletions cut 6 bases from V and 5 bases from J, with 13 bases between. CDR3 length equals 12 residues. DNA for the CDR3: TGTGCCTGCCGGACGGGAGAATATGGCTACACCTTC. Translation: CACRTGEYGYTF.

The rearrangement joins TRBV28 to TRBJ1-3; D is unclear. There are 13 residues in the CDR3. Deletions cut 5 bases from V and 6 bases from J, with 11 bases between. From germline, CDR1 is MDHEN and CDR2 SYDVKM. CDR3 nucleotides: TGTGCCAGCAGTGAAGCACTGGTAAACACCATATATTTT. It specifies CASSEALVNTIYF.

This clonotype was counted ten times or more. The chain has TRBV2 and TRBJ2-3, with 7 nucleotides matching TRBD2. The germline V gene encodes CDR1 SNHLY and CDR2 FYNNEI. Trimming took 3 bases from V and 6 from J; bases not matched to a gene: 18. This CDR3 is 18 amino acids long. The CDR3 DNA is TGTGCCAGCAGTGATGGTTGGACTAGGATCGATAGGTCCGATACGCAGTATTTT. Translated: CASSDGWTRIDRSDTQYF.

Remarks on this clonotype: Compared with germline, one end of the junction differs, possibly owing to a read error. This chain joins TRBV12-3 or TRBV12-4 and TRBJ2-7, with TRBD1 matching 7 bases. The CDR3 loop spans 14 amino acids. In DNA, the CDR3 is TGTGCCAGCAGTCACCGGGACAGCTCCTTCGAGCAGTACTTC. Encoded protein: CASSHRDSSFEQYF.

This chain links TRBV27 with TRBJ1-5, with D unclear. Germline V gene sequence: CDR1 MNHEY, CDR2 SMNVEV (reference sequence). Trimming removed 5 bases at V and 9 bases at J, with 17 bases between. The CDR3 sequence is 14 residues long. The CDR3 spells CASSLSGVPGPQHF. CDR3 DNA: TGTGCCAGCAGTCTTTCCGGGGTTCCCGGGCCCCAGCATTTT.

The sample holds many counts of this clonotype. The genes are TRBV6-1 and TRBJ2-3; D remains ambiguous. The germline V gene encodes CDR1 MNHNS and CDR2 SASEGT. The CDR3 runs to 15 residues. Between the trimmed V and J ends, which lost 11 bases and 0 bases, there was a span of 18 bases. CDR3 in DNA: TGTGCCGGCGCCATAGGCATCTCCAGCACAGATACGCAGTATTTT. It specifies CAGAIGISSTDTQYF.

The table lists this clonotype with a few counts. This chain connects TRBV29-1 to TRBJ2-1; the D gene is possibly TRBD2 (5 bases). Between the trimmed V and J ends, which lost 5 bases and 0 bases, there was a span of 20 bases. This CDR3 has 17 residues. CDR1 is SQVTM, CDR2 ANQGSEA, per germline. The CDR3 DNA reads TGCAGCGTTCTGACCCTAGCTCCCCTGAGCTCCTACAATGAGCAGTTCTTC. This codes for CSVLTLAPLSSYNEQFF.

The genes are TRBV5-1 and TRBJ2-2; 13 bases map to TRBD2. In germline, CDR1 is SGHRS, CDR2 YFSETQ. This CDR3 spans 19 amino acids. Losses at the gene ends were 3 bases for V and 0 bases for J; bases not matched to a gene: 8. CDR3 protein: CASSYSGTSGTTNTGELFF. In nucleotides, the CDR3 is TGCGCCAGCAGCTATTCCGGGACTAGCGGGACCACGAACACCGGGGAGCTGTTTTTT. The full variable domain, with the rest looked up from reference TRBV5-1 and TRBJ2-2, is KAGVTQTPRYLIKTRGQQVTLSCSPISGHRSVSWYQQTPGQGLQFLFEYFSETQRNKGNFPGRFSGRQFSNSRSEMNVSTLELGDSALYLCASSYSGTSGTTNTGELFFGEGSRLTVL.

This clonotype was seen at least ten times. This chain's CDR3 is CASTAPMGQGNNEQFF. In nucleotides, the CDR3 is TGTGCCAGCACGGCCCCGATGGGACAGGGGAACAATGAGCAGTTCTTC. The chain employs TRBV25-1 and TRBJ2-1; 10 positions match TRBD1. The V segment lost 7 bases and the J segment 5 bases; nucleotides outside the gene matches: 11. Germline lookup yields CDR1 MGHDK and CDR2 SYGVNS. The CDR3 consists of 16 residues.